The source of this TCR beta chain is a study of T cell repertoires in cytomegalovirus infection. In TCRdb, the reads were re-called with MiXCR into one record per CDR3 protein. The repertoire holds around 100,000 distinct CDR3 sequences, with 10% as singletons. Germline CDR1 reads SGDLS; CDR2 reads YYNGEE. V shed 4 bases and J 4 bases; nucleotides not matched to a gene: 11. CDR3 length equals 16 residues. This clonotype was counted only a few times. Antigen: not known. Input material: PBMCs, sequenced either directly or after in vitro stimulation (not recorded which). The chain carries TRBV9 and TRBJ2-1, with TRBD1 matching 7 bases. The receptor comes from a human donor in good health (CMV status not recorded). Some clones in this sample may be carry-over from other donors' samples. CDR3 in amino acids: CASSPRWTGHYNEQFF. The CDR3 nucleotides read TGTGCCAGCAGCCCGAGATGGACAGGCCATTACAATGAGCAGTTCTTC.